One sample yielded the 17 T cell receptor beta chains listed below, sequenced in a study of lymphopenia after photon versus proton radiotherapy. This table comes from immunoSEQ multiplex PCR, and its TCRdb copy is limited to in-frame clones, with some not included. The top ten hold 45% to 65% of the sample, which has around 6,800 clones, more than 65% seen once. Specimen: peripheral blood, collected from a patient treated with photon-based radiotherapy. These receptors all come from a man aged 30 to 39 with gastric cancer.

This clone was seen only a few times. V gene TRBV19 combines with J gene TRBJ1-5, with D hard to call. Trimming took off 3 bases at V and 2 bases at J, with 8 bases between the two ends. Germline lookup yields CDR1 LNHDA and CDR2 SQIVND (reference sequence). The length of the CDR3 is 14 residues. For the CDR3, the DNA is TGTGCCAGTAGTATGTCTTCGGGCAATCAGCCCCAGCATTTT. This sequence encodes CASSMSSGNQPQHF. The variable domain in full, completed from reference TRBV19 and TRBJ1-5, reads DGGITQSPKYLFRKEGQNVTLSCEQNLNHDAMYWYRQDPGQGLRLIYYSQIVNDFQKGDIAEGYSVSREKKESFPLTVTSAQKNPTAFYLCASSMSSGNQPQHFGDGTRLSIL.

This chain uses TRBV29-1 with TRBJ2-5; possibly TRBD2 for D (5 bases). Germline CDR1 is SQVTM and CDR2 is ANQGSEA. V was shortened by 7 bases and J by 5 bases, with 14 bases between the two germline ends. The CDR3 totals 12 residues. As DNA, the CDR3 is TGCAGCGCTGACGACTCGGGGGAGACCCAGTACTTC. Its protein product is CSADDSGETQYF. Complete variable domain (other parts from reference TRBV29-1 and TRBJ2-5): SAVISQKPSRDICQRGTSLTIQCQVDSQVTMMFWYRQQPGQSLTLIATANQGSEATYESGFVIDKFPISRPNLTFSTLTVSNMSPEDSSIYLCSADDSGETQYFGPGTRLLVL.

The CDR3, as DNA: TGTGCCAGCAGTATGGGGGGGGGCCTCACAGATACGCAGTATTTT. Translating gives CASSMGGGLTDTQYF. The rearrangement uses TRBV2 and TRBJ2-3, with D perhaps matching TRBD2 (7 bases). The CDR3 loop spans 15 amino acids. Between the trimmed V and J ends, which lost 5 bases and 2 bases, there was a span of 14 bases. The germline V gene encodes CDR1 SNHLY and CDR2 FYNNEI.

The chain links TRBV11-3 to TRBJ1-2; D is unclear. Looked up from germline, CDR1 is SGHNT and CDR2 is YENEEA. V gave up 2 bases and J gave up 5 bases, with 12 bases separating them. The CDR3 consists of 14 residues. The DNA of the CDR3 is TGTGCCAGCAGCTTAAGTCGGTGGAGGTATGGCTACACCTTC. Translating it yields CASSLSRWRYGYTF.

In its sample, this clone was seen once. CDR3 sequence (DNA): TGTGCCAGTAGTAGGACTAGCGGGAGAACAGATACGCAGTATTTT. It specifies CASSRTSGRTDTQYF. The chain is built from TRBV19 and TRBJ2-3; 13 positions agree with TRBD2. The germline gives CDR1 LNHDA, CDR2 SQIVND (reference sequence). This CDR3 spans 15 amino acids. The ends lost 4 bases at V and 3 bases at J; junction bases unmatched: 1.

J is TRBJ2-1 and V is TRBV5-1, with D perhaps TRBD2 (5 bases). Germline assignment: CDR1 SGHRS and CDR2 YFSETQ. Trimming removed 0 bases from V and 3 bases from J, with 7 bases in between. The CDR3 covers 14 residues. This CDR3 reads CASSLGGGYNEQFF. In DNA, the CDR3 is TGCGCCAGCAGCTTGGGAGGAGGCTACAATGAGCAGTTCTTC. Variable domain in full (rest from reference TRBV5-1 and TRBJ2-1): KAGVTQTPRYLIKTRGQQVTLSCSPISGHRSVSWYQQTPGQGLQFLFEYFSETQRNKGNFPGRFSGRQFSNSRSEMNVSTLELGDSALYLCASSLGGGYNEQFFGPGTRLTVL.

The chain uses TRBV28 and TRBJ1-2; perhaps TRBD1 as D (5 bases). The CDR3 contains 14 residues. Germline V lookup: CDR1 MDHEN, CDR2 SYDVKM. Trimming took 3 bases from V and 4 from J, leaving 12 bases between them. CDR3 sequence (DNA): TGTGCCAGCAGTTTTGGCGGGGCTTCCTATGGCTACACCTTC. This encodes CASSFGGASYGYTF.

This chain uses TRBV7-2 with TRBJ1-2; D not certain. The CDR3 is 15 amino acids. Per the germline V gene, CDR1 is SGHTA and CDR2 is FQGNSA. V was cut by 1 base and J by 4 bases, with 13 bases left in between. The CDR3 DNA reads TGTGCCAGCAGCTTAGGGGATGGGCCGTTCTATGGCTACACCTTC. Translated, it gives CASSLGDGPFYGYTF.

The rearrangement links TRBV18 to TRBJ1-1; D unresolved. This CDR3 is 15 amino acids long. Trimming took 2 bases from V and 2 from J, leaving 12 bases between them. Germline CDR1 KGHSH, CDR2 LQKENI. The CDR3 DNA follows: TGTGCCAGCTCACCAGACCTTAGCAGAAACACTGAAGCTTTCTTT. Translating gives CASSPDLSRNTEAFF.

This clone came up a few times. Other DNA sequences in the sample encode the same CDR3. The chain carries TRBV2 and TRBJ2-1; D is undetermined. Trimming removed 7 bases from V and 7 bases from J, with 8 bases in between. The CDR3 has 11 amino acids. Per germline, CDR1 SNHLY and CDR2 FYNNEI. The CDR3 DNA sequence: TGTGCCAGCAACCCTGGGAATGAGCAGTTCTTC. It codes for CASNPGNEQFF.

This chain links TRBV5-6 with TRBJ1-1; D unclear. Germline-derived CDR1 and CDR2 are SGHDT and YYEEEE. This CDR3 comprises 17 residues. With 2 bases removed from V and 5 bases from J, the gap between germline ends came to 22 bases. CDR3 in amino acids: CASSFNLLLDGRTEAFF. CDR3 bases: TGTGCCAGCAGCTTTAACCTCTTGCTTGATGGTCGGACTGAAGCTTTCTTT. Full variable domain (outside the CDR3, taken from reference TRBV5-6 and TRBJ1-1): DAGVTQSPTHLIKTRGQQVTLRCSPKSGHDTVSWYQQALGQGPQFIFQYYEEEERQRGNFPDRFSGHQFPNYSSELNVNALLLGDSALYLCASSFNLLLDGRTEAFFGQGTRLTVV.

The J gene is TRBJ2-1, the V gene TRBV5-6, with D hard to call. The CDR3 is made up of 14 amino acids. The V end was cut by 1 base, the J end by 5 bases, with 10 bases between. Germline values: CDR1 SGHDT, CDR2 YYEEEE. The CDR3 spells CASSLWSPNNEQFF. DNA for the CDR3: TGTGCCAGCAGCTTGTGGTCCCCAAACAATGAGCAGTTCTTC.

V is TRBV11-2 and J is TRBJ2-2; the D call may be TRBD1 or TRBD2 (6 bases each). Looked up from germline, CDR1 is SGHAT and CDR2 is FQNNGV. This CDR3 region has 15 residues. V was pared by 4 bases and J by 4 bases, with 13 bases between. The CDR3 sequence: CASSYEGGFTGELFF. For the CDR3, the DNA is TGTGCCAGCAGCTACGAGGGGGGTTTCACCGGGGAGCTGTTTTTT.

The V gene is TRBV6-1, the J gene TRBJ1-5; D gene uncertain. CDR1 MNHNS and CDR2 SASEGT come from the germline V gene. The CDR3 covers 16 residues. V lost 2 bases and J lost 4, with 15 bases in between. The CDR3 nucleotides read TGTGCCAGCAGTGAATCCCAATTGGAGGGTAATCAGCCCCAGCATTTT. Translating gives CASSESQLEGNQPQHF.

V usage is TRBV21-1 and J usage is TRBJ1-1. TRBV21-1 is a recognized pseudogene. This CDR3 has 15 amino acids. CDR3 nucleotides: TGTGCCAGCAGCAAAGAGAAGGGCCCGAACACTGAAGCTTTCTTT. It encodes CASSKEKGPNTEAFF.

The chain uses TRBV4-1 and TRBJ1-2, with 9 positions matching TRBD1. The CDR3 contains 17 residues. V trimming: 2 bases; J trimming: 2 bases; junction bases outside the gene matches: 9. Germline assignment: CDR1 MGHRA and CDR2 YSYEKL. For the CDR3, the DNA is TGCGCCAGCAGCCAACGACTACAGGGGGCGACGAACTATGGCTACACCTTC. Its protein product is CASSQRLQGATNYGYTF.

This chain uses TRBV6-4 with TRBJ1-5, with TRBD1 matching over 11 bases. Germline trimming cut 5 bases from V and 5 bases from J; bases unmatched to any gene: 5. The germline V gene has CDR1 MRHNA and CDR2 SNTAGT. The CDR3 consists of 15 residues. CDR3 sequence reads: CASSRTGGLYQPQHF. CDR3 in DNA: TGTGCCAGCAGTAGGACAGGGGGCCTTTATCAGCCCCAGCATTTT.